This T cell receptor beta chain was profiled in a study of cytomegalovirus exposure and HLA in healthy donors listed by TCRdb under 2017. A note on the overall study: An earlier analysis of some 600 of the donors reported 250 to 300 Gb of sequence data and 117 million unique TCR beta sequences obtained from around 190 million T cells. Roughly 300 gigabases of sequencing data and around 80 million unique TCR sequences made up an early release that covered over 550 HLA-typed donors. Of the approximately 400 genotyped donors, approximately 83% fell in the genetic ancestry cluster associated with self-reported Caucasian donors. The aim of the study was to test whether cataloging public T cell receptors could identify signatures of past pathogen exposure. The T cell repertoires of 666 subjects were profiled by immunosequencing and related to cytomegalovirus serostatus. A separate validation cohort of 100 to 150 different subjects was used in addition to the 666-subject first cohort. The study combined high-throughput TCR immunosequencing, statistical association of individual TCRs with disease status, and machine learning to predict cytomegalovirus infection status. In a later analysis, previously published TCR beta repertoires from several hundred donors were re-analyzed and high-resolution HLA genotyping was added so that TCR occurrence patterns could be studied. Rather than drawing on any new phenotypic data, the later analysis identified candidate immune exposures from TCR beta sequences and the way those sequences occurred across donors. An earlier analysis of approximately 630 of the donors applied high-throughput TCR beta sequencing to assess whether each TCR beta V gene segment acted as functional or pseudogenic. Donor age, sex, ethnicity and CMV serostatus were compiled alongside the repertoire data. Genome-wide SNP genotypes for about three fifths of the roughly 670 donors were used in a later genetic analysis, which treated that subset as a discovery cohort. Every repertoire in the discovery cohort had been generated on one and the same sequencing platform. HLA typing covered class I and class II loci at four-digit resolution. Typing coverage differed by locus: A, B, C, DRB1 and DQB1 were typed in roughly 620-630 donors, DQA1 in 522, DPA1 in around 600, and DPB1 in approximately 450. Several DR-DQ haplotypes were handled as single units for association and clustering because linkage in the cohort was strong. Across 300 to 400 genotyped donors of the cohort, an average of about 240,000 unique TCR beta nucleotide sequences per donor were sequenced, and around 19% of those sequences were non-productive.

The cohort was made up of around 720 healthy bone marrow donors. At the time of sampling, every cohort member was nominally healthy, though immune exposures that went unrecorded were likely present. The donor tested CMV seropositive, placing the donor among the approximately 290 seropositive members of the cohort. A peripheral blood sample was provided by each donor, and peripheral blood mononuclear cells were used for TCR beta sequencing. The Qiagen DNeasy Blood Extraction Kit was used to extract genomic DNA from the blood cell samples. Receptor amplification or capture employed the immunoSEQ multiplex PCR assay. For the multiplex PCR, a mixture combining 60 forward primers for TCR Vbeta segments and 13 reverse primers for TCR Jbeta segments was used. The CDR3 region of rearranged TCR beta genes was amplified from genomic DNA with a multiplex PCR assay. The amplified TCR beta libraries were sequenced on the Illumina HiSeq System as 87-base-pair reads. The study's own analysis went as follows. A later analysis counted tens of millions of unique TCR beta chains across the 650 to 700 repertoires, and around 9.9 million of these chains were shared by at least two donors. Raw reads were error-corrected and collapsed into unique sequences with a nearest-neighbor algorithm that merged closely related sequences to remove PCR and sequencing errors. V, D and J gene segments were assigned by aligning CDR3 sequences to IMGT reference sequences. For a sequence to be retained, a match of at least six nucleotides to both a V gene segment and a J gene segment was required. A rearrangement counted as productive if the CDR3 had no stop codons and remained in frame with V and J, and every other rearrangement counted as non-productive. Following IMGT convention, CDR3 was defined as the stretch from the second conserved V-encoded cysteine up to the conserved J-encoded phenylalanine. In an earlier analysis of some 550 of the donors, sequences lacking an unambiguous match to a single V gene segment were excluded. An earlier analysis of some 610 of the donors called V segments functional above 56.7% productive rearrangements and segregating when the between-donor standard deviation exceeded 5%. A statistical classification framework was built for diagnosing cytomegalovirus status from the catalog of TCR beta chain sequences. V and J gene assignment, in a later analysis, came from comparing TCR nucleotide sequences with IMGT/GENE-DB human TR gene sequences. A later analysis assigned CDR3 sequences and most-parsimonious VDJ recombination scenarios with the TCRdist pipeline. In a later analysis, every TCR beta chain was defined by the combination of its CDR3 amino acid sequence and its V-gene family, and reads without a unique V-gene family were dropped. In a later analysis, around 600 highly shared, low-generation-probability nucleotide sequences were removed to address suspected cross-contamination and a sequencing artifact. In a later analysis, a clonal expansion index for each public chain was calculated from normalized within-repertoire ranks of inferred template counts. In a later analysis, generation probabilities were computed using a VDJ recombination model fitted to out-of-frame rearrangements, and the results were checked against IGoR. Hypergeometric tests were used in a later analysis to score TCR-TCR, TCR-HLA and TCR-CMV co-occurrence, with a repertoire-size bias correction applied to the TCR pairs. False discovery rates were estimated in a later analysis by permuting HLA or CMV assignments 20 times. In a later analysis, co-occurring TCRs were grouped with DBSCAN, and TCRdist sequence similarity was added when clustering was performed within HLA-allele-positive subsets. Repertoires with fewer than 30,000 or more than 120,000 public chains were left out of co-occurrence clustering, as were five repertoires with anomalous nucleotide sharing. TCRdb carries this immuneACCESS record with in-frame sequences only. Its versions omit some clonotypes, under half of them owing to an unresolved V gene in the studies checked, with the rest unexplained. V and J calls and clone size are those listed in that table; D and trimming were worked out from the DNA. In this sample the table shows 150,000 to 200,000 clones, roughly 85% of which occur a single time. Around 0.89% of the sample belongs to the ten largest clones.

Points the paper makes about the study in general: In a later analysis, several top co-occurrence clusters were reported to appear linked to parvovirus B19, influenza, CMV and Epstein-Barr virus. In this cohort, only TCR beta chains were sequenced, and detectable features were limited by the absence of alpha or paired-chain data. Sequencing depth was assumed to be roughly uniform across donors in the presence/absence analyses, though that assumption may not hold. In a later genetic analysis, a missense DCLRE1C variant was associated with V-gene and J-gene trimming of TCR beta chains, and the association was replicated in an independent cohort. Cytomegalovirus status was reported to be diagnosed by the classifier with high specificity and sensitivity in both the original and validation cohorts. CMV serostatus was the only immune exposure information available for the cohort. A cluster of highly shared sequence variants was judged likely to be a technical artifact of the sequencing pipeline. Because counts were too low, about 18 rarely observed V segments, including chromosome 9 orphons, were excluded from the earlier analysis of 587 of the donors. In vitro tests confirmed that a few of the cytomegalovirus-associated TCR beta chains recognize cytomegalovirus antigens. In a later analysis, HLA-associated TCR beta chains showed more clonal expansion and lower generation probabilities than non-associated chains that were equally common. Linkage disequilibrium might explain the correlated functional status among segregating V segments, but an unknown experimental factor could not be excluded. In the study, 164 TCR beta chains were listed as associated with cytomegalovirus. An earlier analysis of 450 to 750 of the donors showed that most TCR beta V segments appeared in productive rearrangements either about 87% or about 30% of the time, which broadly matched IMGT annotations. The 87-base-pair reads could not distinguish some IMGT-functional V segments, including TRBV6-2 and TRBV6-3, so those segments were excluded. According to a later analysis, most CMV-associated TCR beta chains appeared to be HLA-restricted, and the HLA associations seemed to be driven largely by CMV exposure. Compared with the roughly 600-donor mean, donors in an Asian-associated ancestry cluster had fewer N-insertions in productive TCRs, according to a later genetic analysis. Assigning TCR associations to individual alleles was difficult when HLA alleles, especially DR and DQ, strongly co-occurred. Most TCR sequences were observed very rarely across donors, whereas some public TCRs were present in many individuals. A further reported finding was that TCR beta sequences accurately predicted the HLA-A and HLA-B alleles for most subjects in the first cohort. The authors suggested that the approach could potentially be generalized to other disease states and immunological phenotypes. Because HLA typing was unavailable for some donors at each locus, only the typed subset was used in association tests. A later analysis associated some 17,000 TCR beta sequences with specific HLA alleles at a false discovery rate of 0.05. According to a later analysis, TCR association rates differed among HLA loci, with DRB1 alleles showing the most associated TCRs and HLA-C alleles showing the fewest.

The CDR3 covers 15 residues, taking in both the cysteine and the phenylalanine. The read is trimmed to its CDR3 DNA, 45 bases read in frame from base 1. Per the germline V gene, SGHRS is the CDR1 and YFSETQ is the CDR2. The V end loses 1 base and the J end loses 5 bases, and a stretch of 10 bases separates them. This clone appeared a few times. The specificity of this receptor is unknown. No base quality values were provided; no much bigger clone lies one nucleotide off. The receptor's source is a woman in her fifties or sixties in good health and CMV-seropositive. The sequencing sample was made of PBMCs. The chain is encoded by TRBV5-1 joined to TRBJ1-6; no confident D gene assignment can be made. The nucleotide sequence reads as follows: TGCGCCAGCAGCTTGAGGCCAGGCGATAATTCACCCCTCCACTTT. Its translation is CASSLRPGDNSPLHF.